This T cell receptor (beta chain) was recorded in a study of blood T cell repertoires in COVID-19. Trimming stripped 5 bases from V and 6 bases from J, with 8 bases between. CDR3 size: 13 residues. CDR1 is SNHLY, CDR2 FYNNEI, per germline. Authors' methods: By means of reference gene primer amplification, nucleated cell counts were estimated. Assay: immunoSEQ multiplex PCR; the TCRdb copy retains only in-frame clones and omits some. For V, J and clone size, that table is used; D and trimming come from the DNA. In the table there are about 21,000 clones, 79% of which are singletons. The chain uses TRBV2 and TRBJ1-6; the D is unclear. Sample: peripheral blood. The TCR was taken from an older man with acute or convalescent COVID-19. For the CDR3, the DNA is TGTGCCAGCAGTCGTGTCGTTAATTCACCCCTCCACTTT. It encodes CASSRVVNSPLHF.